This TCR beta chain is drawn from a study of shared clonotypes between healthy human individuals. Study as a whole: Each donor's CD8 memory used one plate, CD8 naive two, each CD4 subset three. Study-wide findings and caveats: As a rule, naive subsets had a larger estimated richness than memory subsets.

Investigators spread the genomic DNA of each subset evenly over several immunoSEQ plates. In the authors' workflow: In the immunoSEQ data, sequences were junction-only and lacked quality scores, so filtering differed. Measured with immunoSEQ multiplex PCR; TCRdb has only the in-frame clones, and not every one. V, J and clone size derive from that table, while D and trimming were established from the DNA sequence. The table includes around 700,000 clones, 72% detected once. Comment on this clone: Its antigen is undetermined.

V lost 3 bases and J 3 bases, leaving 10 bases between the germline ends. The CDR3 runs 14 residues. Germline-derived CDR1 and CDR2 are MGHDK and SYGVNS. V and J are TRBV25-1 and TRBJ2-3; possibly TRBD1 for D (5 bases). Sequenced: memory CD4+ T cells sorted from blood. Noted subset: CD45RA-negative fraction. This clonotype was sampled from a young woman in good health. The CDR3 DNA follows: TGTGCCAGCAGTGACAGGGATAAGACAGATACGCAGTATTTT. Its protein is CASSDRDKTDTQYF. The variable domain in full, with the rest retrieved from reference TRBV25-1 and TRBJ2-3, is EADIYQTPRYLVIGTGKKITLECSQTMGHDKMYWYQQDPGMELHLIHYSYGVNSTEKGDLSSESTVSRIRTEHFPLTLESARPSHTSQYLCASSDRDKTDTQYFGPGTRLTVL.